Listed here are 14 T cell receptor beta chains from one sample, sequenced in a study of CD8+ T cells in alopecia areata. Extracted from the samples, RNA was reverse transcribed into cDNA to serve as the sequencing template. This table comes from immunoSEQ multiplex PCR, and its TCRdb copy is limited to in-frame clones, with some not included. The sample has roughly 280,000 clones; around 64% are singletons. The treatment denotes: oral pan-JAK inhibitor, 5-10 mg twice daily. The sample was CD4+ T cells sorted from blood, taken at approximately week 52, from a patient treated with tofacitinib. These receptors all come from a human donor with alopecia areata.

The chain recombines TRBV5-1 with TRBJ2-1; no clear D. V was cut by 1 base and J by 5 bases, with 7 bases left in between. The CDR3 consists of 13 residues. Looked up from germline, CDR1 is SGHRS and CDR2 is YFSETQ. The CDR3, as DNA: TGCGCCAGCAGCTTGATACCGGACAATGAGCAGTTCTTC. Translated: CASSLIPDNEQFF.

This clone was seen only a few times. This chain uses TRBV10-3 with TRBJ2-3; D may be TRBD1 (7 bases). The CDR3 sequence is 14 residues long. V gave up 4 bases and J gave up 4 bases, with 12 bases separating them. The germline CDR1 and CDR2 sequences are ENHRY and SYGVKD. Here the CDR3 reads CAISVRGDADTQYF. CDR3 in DNA: TGTGCCATCAGTGTCAGGGGGGATGCAGATACGCAGTATTTT.

This chain joins TRBV6-1 and TRBJ1-2; D remains ambiguous. This CDR3 has 13 amino acids. Germline-derived CDR1 and CDR2 are MNHNS and SASEGT. V dropped 4 bases and J dropped 3 bases, with 9 bases sitting between them. CDR3 in DNA: TGTGCCAGCAGTGTAAGGGTTGACTATGGCTACACCTTC. Protein product: CASSVRVDYGYTF.

This clone has a handful of counts. The J gene is TRBJ1-4, the V gene TRBV30; 8 bases are a match to TRBD1. This CDR3 contains 15 residues. Per the germline V gene, CDR1 is GTSNPN and CDR2 is SVGIG (reference sequence). The V and J ends lost 5 bases and 0 bases, in that order; junction bases with no gene match: 5. CDR3 sequence (DNA): TGTGCCTGGGGACAGGGAGTGTCAACTAATGAAAAACTGTTTTTT. Its translation: CAWGQGVSTNEKLFF.

The chain employs TRBV4-2 and TRBJ2-3; TRBD2 agrees at 8 bases. The CDR3 spans 15 residues. The germline CDR1 and CDR2 sequences are LGHNA and YNFKEQ. J lost 2 bases, V lost 7 bases, and 8 bases had no gene match. The CDR3 bases are TGTGCCAGCAAGATGCGGGGGGCGTCCACAGATACGCAGTATTTT. Protein product: CASKMRGASTDTQYF.

The chain carries TRBV6-5 and TRBJ2-1; 7 positions agree with TRBD1. Trimming took 5 bases from V and 2 from J; bases not matched to a gene: 3. CDR1 is MNHEY, CDR2 SVGAGI, per germline. The CDR3 totals 14 residues. The CDR3: CASSRQGTYNEQFF. In DNA, the CDR3 is TGTGCCAGCAGTAGACAGGGTACCTACAATGAGCAGTTCTTC.

DNA for the CDR3: TGTGCCAGCCTCGAGACAAACAAAGAGACCCAGTACTTC. Its protein product is CASLETNKETQYF. The gene calls are TRBV6-6 and TRBJ2-5; D is undetermined. The CDR3 consists of 13 residues. V lost 8 bases and J lost 3, with 13 bases in between. Germline V lookup: CDR1 MNHNY, CDR2 SVGAGI (reference sequence).

The chain couples TRBV29-1 to TRBJ1-1, with a possible D match to TRBD1 (6 bases). The CDR3 spans 16 residues. V gave up 6 bases and J gave up 1 base, with 21 bases separating them. Germline-derived CDR1 and CDR2 are SQVTM and ANQGSEA. CDR3 sequence: CSVGLEGGPKNTEAFF. The CDR3 region has the DNA TGCAGCGTGGGGCTCGAGGGGGGGCCCAAGAACACTGAAGCTTTCTTT.

J is TRBJ2-7 and V is TRBV2; D could derive from TRBD1 or TRBD2 (5 bases each). V was trimmed by 4 bases and J by 2 bases, leaving 12 bases between them. Germline V gene sequence: CDR1 SNHLY, CDR2 FYNNEI. The CDR3 consists of 14 residues. The CDR3 bases are TGTGCCAGCAGTGTTACTAGGGGAGCCTACGAGCAGTACTTC. Protein product: CASSVTRGAYEQYF.

The rearrangement joins TRBV30 to TRBJ2-5; a possible D gene is TRBD1 (5 bases). The CDR3 runs to 13 residues. V was pared by 4 bases and J by 2 bases, with 11 bases between. Per germline, CDR1 GTSNPN and CDR2 SVGIG (reference sequence). The CDR3: CAWNLGVQETQYF. The DNA of the CDR3 is TGTGCCTGGAATCTAGGGGTACAAGAGACCCAGTACTTC.

The sample holds a few counts of this clone. J is TRBJ1-2 and V is TRBV4-1, with TRBD1 matching 11 bases. Germline-derived CDR1 and CDR2 are MGHRA and YSYEKL. The trim removed 4 bases at V and 0 bases at J, leaving 4 bases unmatched. CDR3 length equals 16 residues. Written as DNA, the CDR3 is TGCGCCAGCAGCCCCCCGGGACAGGGGGCTAACTATGGCTACACCTTC. It translates to CASSPPGQGANYGYTF.

This clone was counted a few times. The J gene is TRBJ1-1, the V gene TRBV5-4, with D uncertain. Germline CDR1 is SGHNT and CDR2 is YYREEE (reference sequence). Trimming cost V 4 bases and J 1 base, with 8 bases left between them. The CDR3 runs 13 residues. The CDR3 loop reads CASSEQPNTEAFF. CDR3 bases: TGTGCCAGCAGCGAACAACCGAACACTGAAGCTTTCTTT.

The chain is built from TRBV7-8 and TRBJ2-3, with D perhaps TRBD1 or TRBD2 (6 bases each). This CDR3 spans 16 amino acids. V was clipped by 5 bases and J by 1 base, with 16 bases between them. Germline loops: CDR1 SGHVS, CDR2 FQNEAQ. The CDR3 DNA reads TGTGCCAGCAGCCACACGACAGGAGGGGGCACAGATACGCAGTATTTT. Its translation is CASSHTTGGGTDTQYF.

This chain links TRBV2 with TRBJ1-2; 12 bases line up with TRBD1. With V trimmed by 6 bases and J by 3 bases, 8 bases remained unmatched. The CDR3 runs to 16 residues. Germline CDR1 is SNHLY and CDR2 is FYNNEI. This chain's CDR3 is CASSQGTGGGYYGYTF. DNA of the CDR3: TGTGCCAGCAGCCAAGGGACAGGGGGCGGTTACTATGGCTACACCTTC.